The 2 T cell receptor beta chains reported below all come from one sample, sequenced in a study of CD8+ T cells in alopecia areata. RNA extraction and reverse transcription yielded cDNA as sequencing template. The assay was immunoSEQ multiplex PCR, and TCRdb's table has in-frame clones only and misses some. Among approximately 180,000 clones listed, approximately 59% were seen once. Material: CD4+ T cells sorted from blood, obtained at week 0. Receptors were obtained from a human donor with alopecia areata.

This clone was counted only a few times. The chain's CDR3 is CASGGSIQYF. CDR3 nucleotide sequence: TGTGCCAGTGGGGGGAGCATTCAGTACTTC. The chain employs TRBV2 and TRBJ2-4; tentative D call: TRBD2 (6 bases). This CDR3 comprises 10 residues. Trimming removed 9 bases at V and 9 bases at J, with 9 bases between. CDR1 and CDR2 (germline): SNHLY, FYNNEI.

The V gene is TRBV14, the J gene TRBJ1-1; 7 nucleotides line up with TRBD1. This CDR3 has 13 residues. Germline V lookup: CDR1 SGHDN, CDR2 FVKESK. J lost 7 bases, V lost 4 bases, and 6 bases had no gene match. The CDR3 reads CASSPRGFGEAFF. The DNA for the CDR3 is TGTGCCAGCAGCCCCAGGGGGTTCGGTGAAGCTTTCTTT.